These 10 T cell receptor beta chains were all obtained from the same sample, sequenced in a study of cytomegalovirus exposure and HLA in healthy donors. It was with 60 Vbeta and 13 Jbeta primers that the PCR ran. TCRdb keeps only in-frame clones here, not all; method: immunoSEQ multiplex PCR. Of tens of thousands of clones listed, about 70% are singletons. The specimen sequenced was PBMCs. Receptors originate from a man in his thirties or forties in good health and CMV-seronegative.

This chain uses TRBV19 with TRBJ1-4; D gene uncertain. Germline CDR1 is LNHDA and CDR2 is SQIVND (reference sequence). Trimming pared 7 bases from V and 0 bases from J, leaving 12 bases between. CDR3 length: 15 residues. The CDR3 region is CASKDAGATNEKLFF. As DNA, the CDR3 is TGTGCCAGTAAAGATGCAGGTGCAACTAATGAAAAACTGTTTTTT.

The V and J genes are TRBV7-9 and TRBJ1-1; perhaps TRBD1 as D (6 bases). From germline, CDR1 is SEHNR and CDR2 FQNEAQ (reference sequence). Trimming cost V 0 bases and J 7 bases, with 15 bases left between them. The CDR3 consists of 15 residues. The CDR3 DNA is TGTGCCAGCAGCTTAGCAAACGGGGGGCGGCTTGAAGCTTTCTTT. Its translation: CASSLANGGRLEAFF.

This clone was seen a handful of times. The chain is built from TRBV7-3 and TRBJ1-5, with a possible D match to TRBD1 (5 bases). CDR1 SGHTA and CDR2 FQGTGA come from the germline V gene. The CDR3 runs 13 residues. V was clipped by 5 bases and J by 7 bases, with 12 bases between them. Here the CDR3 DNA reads TGTGCCAGCAGCCTCCAATGGGGCCAGCCCCAGCATTTT. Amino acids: CASSLQWGQPQHF.

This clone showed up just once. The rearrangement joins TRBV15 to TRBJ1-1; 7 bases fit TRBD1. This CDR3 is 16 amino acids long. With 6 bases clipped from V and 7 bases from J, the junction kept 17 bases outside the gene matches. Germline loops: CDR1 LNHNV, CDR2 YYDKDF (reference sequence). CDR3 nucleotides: TGTGCCACCAGTTCAGACGGGACAGTTCAGGGGAGTGAAGCTTTCTTT. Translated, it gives CATSSDGTVQGSEAFF.

Here the CDR3 DNA reads TGTGCCAGCGGGACCCTAGCGAGCCAGTACTTC. Protein: CASGTLASQYF. The chain carries TRBV28 and TRBJ2-4; D perhaps matches TRBD2 (6 bases). The CDR3 runs to 11 residues. Germline CDR1 is MDHEN and CDR2 is SYDVKM. V lost 8 bases to trimming and J lost 13 bases, with 15 bases between them.

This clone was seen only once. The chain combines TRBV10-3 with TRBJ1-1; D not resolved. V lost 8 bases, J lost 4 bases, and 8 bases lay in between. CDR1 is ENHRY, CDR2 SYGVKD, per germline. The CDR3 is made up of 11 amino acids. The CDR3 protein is CAIQEGTEAFF. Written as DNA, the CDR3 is TGTGCCATCCAGGAGGGCACTGAAGCTTTCTTT.

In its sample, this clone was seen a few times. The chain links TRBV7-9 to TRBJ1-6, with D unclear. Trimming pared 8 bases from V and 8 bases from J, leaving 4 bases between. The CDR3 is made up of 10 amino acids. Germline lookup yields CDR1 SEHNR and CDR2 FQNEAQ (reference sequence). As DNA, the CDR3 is TGTGCCAGCTCGGATTCACCCCTCCACTTT. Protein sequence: CASSDSPLHF.

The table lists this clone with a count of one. Here the CDR3 DNA reads TGCGCCAGCAGTGTTGGGACAGGGTTGAACACTGAAGCTTTCTTT. As protein: CASSVGTGLNTEAFF. This chain joins TRBV10-1 and TRBJ1-1; 9 nucleotides agree with TRBD1. The CDR3 has 15 residues. CDR1 WNHNN and CDR2 SYGVQD come from the germline V gene (reference sequence). The V gene end was trimmed by 4 bases and the J gene end by 0 bases; junction bases not matched to a gene: 3.

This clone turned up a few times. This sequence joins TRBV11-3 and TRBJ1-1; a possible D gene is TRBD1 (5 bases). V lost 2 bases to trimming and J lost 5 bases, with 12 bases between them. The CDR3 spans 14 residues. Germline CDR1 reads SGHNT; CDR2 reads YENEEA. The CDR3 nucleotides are TGTGCCAGCAGCTTATCCCAGGGTGCGACTGAAGCTTTCTTT. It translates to CASSLSQGATEAFF.

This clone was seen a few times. The CDR3 spells CASSPTPGLGDNEQFF. The CDR3 region has the DNA TGTGCCAGCAGCCCCACCCCGGGCCTAGGGGACAATGAGCAGTTCTTC. V gene TRBV7-8 combines with J gene TRBJ2-1; a weak D match, TRBD1 (5 bases). CDR3 length equals 16 residues. V lost 5 bases, J lost 5 bases, and 19 bases lay in between. The germline V gene has CDR1 SGHVS and CDR2 FQNEAQ.